This T cell receptor beta chain was captured by sequencing in a study of T-cell memory formation after mild COVID-19. Study-level background: TCR clusters largely stayed donor specific. Notes on the study in general: CD4+ contracting clones were found mainly in CM and EM, and CD8+ ones in EMRA. Pre-infection memory showed some responding clones, and this suggested that cross-reactive memory joined. Clones that contracted from day 15 to 85 were balanced CD4/CD8, while later expanders leaned CD4+.

TCRdb called the 5' RACE reads again in MiXCR, with one record for every CDR3 protein. The data show 350,000 to 400,000 distinct CDR3 sequences, with around 20% seen just once and 12% held by the top ten. This clonotype was counted between two and nine times. Its antigen is unknown. This CDR3 is 13 amino acids long. Germline V gene lookup returns CDR1 DFQATT and CDR2 SNEGSKA (reference sequence). The V gene lost 3 bases and the J gene lost 0 bases, with 8 bases spanning the gap. Sequenced: PBMCs or a T cell subset sorted from them (not recorded which). V is TRBV20-1 and J is TRBJ1-1, with no clear D. The receptor was isolated from an adult woman who had mild COVID-19 (a few samples of this study predate the infection). Cell type and time point are not known. The CDR3 loop is CSASDGVNTEAFF. CDR3 nucleotide sequence: TGCAGTGCTAGTGACGGGGTGAACACTGAAGCTTTCTTT.